The source of this T cell receptor (beta chain) is a study of blood T cell repertoires in COVID-19 (dated by TCRdb to about 2020). Broadly, across the study: The collaborator samples originated in the United States, Italy and Spain and spanned the acute and convalescent phases of COVID-19. The prospective study material was composed of cDNA or gDNA derived from T cells, B-cell-depleted T cells, or PBMCs. The dataset comprised deeply sampled blood TCRbeta repertoires from subjects exposed to, actively infected with, or recovered from COVID-19. The repertoires were released in a freely available public database meant as a resource for research on the immune response to SARS-CoV-2. The samples were drawn from two sources: the first 160 participants of the ongoing ImmuneRACE study, and 1,254 subjects contributed by 6 global collaborators. The sample metadata nearly always contained a de-identified subject ID, COVID-19 status, age in years and sex. Where available, HLA class I and class II types were taken from metadata supplied by the sample provider and were not determined by assay-based typing.

V sheds 4 bases and J sheds 7 bases, leaving 23 bases between their ends. The CDR3, cysteine through phenylalanine, is 17 amino acids long. The DNA shown is the 51-base CDR3, in frame from base 1. The CDR1 and CDR2 encoded by the germline V gene are SGHVS and FNYEAQ. The collaborating institutions used their own protocols to collect whole blood in K2EDTA tubes. For TCRbeta analysis, collaborators shipped samples as frozen whole blood, isolated PBMCs, or DNA extracted from either of those sample types. The full study reports these points: The quantity of clinical and demographic metadata differed by source and by participant and was supplied without curation.

As for this clone: Its specific antigen is unknown. No much larger clone is present one base from it, and per-base qualities are unavailable.

TCRbeta CDR3 regions were amplified from genomic DNA using the immunoSEQ Assay, a bias-controlled multiplex PCR. The paper's data handling went like this. The number of nucleated cells in each sample was estimated from the amplification of reference gene primers within the assay. To quantify the absolute abundance of each unique TCRbeta CDR3 rearrangement, sequence reads were collapsed and filtered. Productive Simpson clonality was computed per sample as the square root of Simpson's diversity index over productive rearrangements. The table was pulled from immuneACCESS by TCRdb, which kept in-frame rearrangements only. Such tables lose some clones; where checked, under half of the loss comes from unresolved V genes, and the rest has no known cause. V and J calls plus clone size are reproduced from that table; the DNA served to infer D and trimming. This sample is represented by more than 100,000 clones; approximately 87% of them were singletons. The ten largest clonotypes hold 3% to 4% of the sample.

The V and J genes are TRBV7-6 and TRBJ2-1, with TRBD2 as a weak D call on 6 bases. The specimen sequenced was peripheral blood. This clonotype was obtained from a woman aged 60-75 years with acute or convalescent COVID-19. The DNA sequence follows: TGTGCCAGCAGCTCCGGGACTCTCACCCCGCGCTTGAATGAGCAGTTCTTC. It translates to CASSSGTLTPRLNEQFF.